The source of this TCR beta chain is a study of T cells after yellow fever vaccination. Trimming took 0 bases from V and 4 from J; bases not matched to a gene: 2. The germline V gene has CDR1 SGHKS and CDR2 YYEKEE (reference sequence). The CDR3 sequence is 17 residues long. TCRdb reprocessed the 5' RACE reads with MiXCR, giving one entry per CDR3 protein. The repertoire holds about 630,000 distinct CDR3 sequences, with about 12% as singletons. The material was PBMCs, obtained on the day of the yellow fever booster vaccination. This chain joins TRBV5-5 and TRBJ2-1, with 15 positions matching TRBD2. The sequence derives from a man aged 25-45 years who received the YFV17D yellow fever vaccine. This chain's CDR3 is CASSLEGLAGGYNEQFF. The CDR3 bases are TGTGCCAGCAGCTTGGAAGGACTAGCGGGAGGGTACAATGAGCAGTTCTTC. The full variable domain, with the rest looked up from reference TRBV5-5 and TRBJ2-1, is DAGVTQSPTHLIKTRGQQVTLRCSPISGHKSVSWYQQVLGQGPQFIFQYYEKEERGRGNFPDRFSARQFPNYSSELNVNALLLGDSALYLCASSLEGLAGGYNEQFFGPGTRLTVL.